The clone carrying this TCR beta chain was counted at least ten times. Its specificity is unknown. It was with previously described methods and listed TCR primers that bulk TCR libraries were made. TCRdb reprocessed the PCR reads with MiXCR, giving one entry per CDR3 protein. Of hundreds of thousands of distinct CDR3 sequences in the sample, less than 30% were seen once. This entry is derived from a study of molecular identifiers for immune sequencing clone quantification. Study-wide points: In a background of approximately 1 million naive cells, spiked Jurkat TCR RNA from one cell was reportedly detectable. Clones that had above 20 RNA copies took up over 99% of effector molecules but under 1% in naive cells.

In the sort, naive CD8 T cells were defined as CD8+CD4-CCR7+CD45RA+. From germline, CDR1 is LGHDT and CDR2 YNNKEL (reference sequence). CDR3 length: 16 amino acids. Trimming pared 6 bases from V and 2 bases from J, leaving 16 bases between. The TCR comes from a human donor in good health. Some libraries in this study had Jurkat cell RNA spiked in. What was sequenced was naive CD8+ T cells from blood, with Jurkat cell RNA spiked in. The subset was: FACS-sorted CD8+CD4-CCR7+CD45RA+ naive T cells. The rearrangement links TRBV3-1 to TRBJ2-2; unclear D gene. The CDR3 DNA is TGTGCCAGCAGACTTTATGGCGGCGGCAACACCGGGGAGCTGTTTTTT. Protein sequence: CASRLYGGGNTGELFF.